A selection of T cell receptor beta chains follows, all from one sample in a study of Graves' ophthalmopathy and Graves' hyperthyroidism. In TCRdb, the multiplex PCR reads were re-called with MiXCR into one record per CDR3 protein. This sample has 900,000 to 1,200,000 distinct CDR3 sequences, with roughly two fifths found just once. Source material: peripheral blood or thyroid tissue (not recorded which). Every receptor here comes from an adult man with Graves' hyperthyroidism. Each CDR3 is given with its conserved first and last residue. D genes are given only for firm matches. For some rows the clone size is stated as once, few or many, or as a class when expanded; others skip it.

>many|.|TRBJ2-2|TRBV25-1
TGTGCCAGCAGCTATGGGCCGAACACCGGGGAGCTGTTTTTT
CASSYGPNTGELFF
>.|.|TRBJ1-5|TRBV19
TGTGCCAGTAGTAAGACAGCTTATAGCAATCAGCCCCAGCATTTT
CASSKTAYSNQPQHF
>many|.|TRBJ1-4|TRBV20-1
TGCAGTGCTAGAGATGCGATTGGGCGGGGTGAAAAACTGTTTTTT
CSARDAIGRGEKLFF
>many|.|TRBJ2-7|TRBV2
TGTGCCAGCAGTGTTAGACACCAGTACGAGCAGTACTTC
CASSVRHQYEQYF
>few|.|TRBJ2-2|TRBV10-3
TGTGCCATCAGTGGGGAGCTGTTTTTT
CAISGELFF
>.|TRBD1|TRBJ1-1|TRBV20-1
TGCAGTACCCTCCGGGACAGGGGGCCCACTGAAGCTTCCTTT
CSTLRDRGPTEASF
>many|TRBD1|TRBJ2-5|TRBV6-5
TGTGCCAGCAGTTCCGGGACAGAGTTGGAGACCCAGTACTTC
CASSSGTELETQYF
>.|.|TRBJ2-7|TRBV6-2/TRBV6-3
TGTGCCAGCAGTTACTCGCGCCAAGGGTCTCCAAACTTC
CASSYSRQGSPNF
>many|.|TRBJ1-2|TRBV5-1
TGCGCCAGCAGCCAGCTACCAGGGGATCCGCAGGCGGACTTC
CASSQLPGDPQADF
>.|TRBD1|TRBJ1-2|TRBV11-2
TGTGCCAGCAGCCGCCACAGGGGGCAAGGAGCATATGGCTACACCTTC
CASSRHRGQGAYGYTF
>.|.|TRBJ1-2|TRBV6-6
TGTGCCAGCGGGAAGGGAAACTATGGCTACACCTTC
CASGKGNYGYTF
>.|.|TRBJ2-6|TRBV20-1
TGCAGTGCCCCGGACAGCTCTGGGGCCAACGTCCTGACTTTC
CSAPDSSGANVLTF
>.|.|TRBJ1-2|TRBV7-9
TGTGCCAGCAGTGACGACAGTTGGGAGGACTATGGCTACACCTTC
CASSDDSWEDYGYTF
>many|.|TRBJ1-2|TRBV2
TGTGCCAGCAGGCCTAGCCCCTATGGCTACACCTTC
CASRPSPYGYTF
>.|TRBD1|TRBJ1-5|TRBV6-2/TRBV6-3
TGTGCCAGCAGTTACAGGGGACAGGGCCTCGGCAATCAGCCCCAGCATTTT
CASSYRGQGLGNQPQHF
>many|.|TRBJ1-1|TRBV5-1
TGCGCCAGCAGCTTGGTGGGAGGACGACGAACCCTGAACACTGAAGCTTTCTTT
CASSLVGGRRTLNTEAFF
>.|.|TRBJ2-7|TRBV20-1
TGCAGTGCTTACGACGCGACCCCCTACGAGCAGTACTTC
CSAYDATPYEQYF
>.|TRBD1|TRBJ1-4|TRBV29-1
TGCAGCGTTAGGAACACAGGGGTTCGCGAAAAACTGTTTTTT
CSVRNTGVREKLFF
>few|.|TRBJ2-7|TRBV4-3
TGCGCCAGCAGCCAGGAGGACAGCATCTCCTACGAGCAGTACTTC
CASSQEDSISYEQYF
>once|TRBD1|TRBJ1-5|TRBV6-2/TRBV6-3
TGTGCCGCACGTGGAACAGGGGTTCGGCAGCCCCAGCATTTT
CAARGTGVRQPQHF
>.|.|TRBJ2-5|TRBV6-4
TGTGCCAGCAGTGAAGGGACACCCCAAGAGACCCAGTACTTC
CASSEGTPQETQYF
>many|.|TRBJ1-5|TRBV12-3/TRBV12-4
TGTGCCAGCAGGCAGCGTAATCGGCCCCAGCATTTT
CASRQRNRPQHF
>many|.|TRBJ2-1|TRBV24-1
TGTGCCACCAGTGATTTTCGGGCAGGCCACTACAATGAGCAGTTCTTC
CATSDFRAGHYNEQFF
>many|TRBD1|TRBJ2-5|TRBV11-2
TGTGCCAGCAGCCCGCGACAGGGAAAAGAGACCCAGTACTTC
CASSPRQGKETQYF
>many|TRBD2|TRBJ2-5|TRBV15
TGTGCCACCAGCAGATCAGGACTAGCGCGGTACTTC
CATSRSGLARYF
>.|TRBD1|TRBJ2-7|TRBV7-2
TGTGCCAGCAGGTCTGGGACAGGCGGCTCAGGCGAGCAGTACTTC
CASRSGTGGSGEQYF
>.|TRBD1|TRBJ2-5|TRBV15
TGTGCCACCAGACTGGACAGGGGGAGCCAAGAGACCCAGTACTTC
CATRLDRGSQETQYF
>.|.|TRBJ1-6|TRBV7-6
TGTGCCAGCAGCCAAGACGGTACTAATTCACCCCTCCACTTT
CASSQDGTNSPLHF
>many|TRBD1|TRBJ1-5|TRBV12-3/TRBV12-4
TGTGCCAGCAGTCAGGACAGGGGAGTTAATCAGCCCCAGCATTTT
CASSQDRGVNQPQHF
>.|TRBD1|TRBJ2-7|TRBV30
TGTGCCTGGAGTGTCGGGGGACAGGGGATGTACGAGCAGTACTTC
CAWSVGGQGMYEQYF
>many|.|TRBJ1-1|TRBV10-3
TGTGCCATCAGTGATCAGATTGAAGCTTTCTTT
CAISDQIEAFF
>.|.|TRBJ2-5|TRBV5-1
TGCGCCAGCAGCGCCGGGAGTGGGGAGACCCAGTACTTC
CASSAGSGETQYF
>.|.|TRBJ2-7|TRBV6-5
TGTGCCAGCAGTTACTCGACCGATAGCGGATACTTCTACGAGCAGTACTTC
CASSYSTDSGYFYEQYF
>.|.|TRBJ1-1|TRBV29-1
TGCAGCGTTGATTGGAGGGGGACTGAAGCTTTCTTT
CSVDWRGTEAFF
>many|.|TRBJ1-4|TRBV2
TGTGCCAGCTTCGGTAATGAAAAACTGTTTTTT
CASFGNEKLFF
>many|.|TRBJ2-7|TRBV6-6
TGTGCCACCCGCGACAGGCTCCACGAGCAGTACTTC
CATRDRLHEQYF
>many|.|TRBJ2-5|TRBV7-2
TGTGCCAGCAGCTTAGGGGGGGGCAGGGAGACCCAGTACTTC
CASSLGGGRETQYF
>many|.|TRBJ2-5|TRBV20-1
TGCAGTGCGGGCCTCCGTGAGACCCAGTACTTC
CSAGLRETQYF
>few|.|TRBJ1-1|TRBV29-1
TGCAGCGTTGAGGGGCAGGGCCCATCAACTTTCTTT
CSVEGQGPSTFF
>few|.|TRBJ1-5|TRBV20-1
TGCAGTGCTAATGACAGAATTTATCAGCCCCAGCATTTT
CSANDRIYQPQHF
>.|.|TRBJ2-7|TRBV5-1
TGCGCCAGCAGCTCAAAAGGTGGCCTCTACGAGCAGTACTTC
CASSSKGGLYEQYF
>.|.|TRBJ2-6|TRBV20-1
TGCAGCCAAGAGGCAGGGCTGAACTCTGGGGCCAACGTCCTGACTTTC
CSQEAGLNSGANVLTF
>few|.|TRBJ1-1|TRBV2
TGTGCCACTTCGGGGCGATACTTGAACACTGAAGCTTTCTTT
CATSGRYLNTEAFF